This T cell receptor beta chain was retrieved from a study of radiation and T cells in renal cell carcinoma. Study findings and constraints: In blood, top tumor clones expanded by 2 weeks, shrinking by 4.

In its sample, this clone was seen a few times. Its matching antigen is unknown. The time point here: baseline pretreatment blood. Treatment indicated: 15 Gy SBRT to primary tumor, nephrectomy 4 weeks later. The CDR3 loop spans 12 amino acids. In germline, CDR1 is LGHNA, CDR2 YNFKEQ. V lost 3 bases, J lost 6 bases, and 8 bases lay in between. Sequencing used immunoSEQ multiplex PCR; TCRdb keeps in-frame clones, though not all of them. The sample has approximately 140,000 clones; 88% are singletons. The sequence came from a woman between 65 and 79 years old with renal cell carcinoma. The chain combines TRBV4-2 with TRBJ1-1; weak D call: TRBD1 (6 bases). Sequenced material: blood, taken from a patient whose treatment included radiotherapy and nephrectomy. CDR3 protein: CASSQTGSEAFF. CDR3 sequence (DNA): TGTGCCAGCAGCCAGACAGGATCTGAAGCTTTCTTT.